Described below is a single T cell receptor (beta chain) sequence and its context. What this receptor recognizes is not known. Base qualities are missing; no much larger clone stands one base away. This entry belongs to a study of T cell responses to AZD1222 COVID-19 vaccine (dated by TCRdb to the early 2020s). Notes on the research overall: AZD1222 recipients whose second dose came at about 4 weeks and those whose second dose came at about 12 weeks were combined into one group, since spike-specific TCR depth and breadth did not differ between the two schedules. Trial participants were enrolled into age subgroups of 18-55, 56-69 and 70-plus years, which contained about 150, 28 and 57 TCR-sequenced participants, respectively. TCR sequencing covered some 250 trial participants: 200 to 210 given two doses of AZD1222 and 26 given two doses of MenACWY control vaccine.

The CDR3 regions of human TCRbeta chains were subjected to immunosequencing. The original pipeline was this. TCRs in the repertoires were compared against a reference library of SARS-CoV-2-specific TCRs that had been generated with the MIRA antigen-specificity platform. Breadth was defined as the fraction of unique TCRs that were SARS-CoV-2-associated, and depth was defined as the fraction of total T cells that were SARS-CoV-2-associated. Each spike-specific TCR was assigned to its reactive spike region and to a CD4 or CD8 class using the MIRA data. Log10-transformed breadth and depth values were compared by one-way ANOVA with Sidak's multiple comparisons tests. The table was pulled from immuneACCESS by TCRdb, which kept in-frame rearrangements only. Such tables lose some clones; where checked, under half of the loss comes from unresolved V genes, and the rest has no known cause. From that table come the V and J calls and clone size; the DNA was used to work out D and trimming. This sample gives about 150,000 clones in total; around 93% of them show up just once. The top ten constitute around 1.3% of the sample.

Reading from cysteine to phenylalanine, the CDR3 counts 14 amino acids. CDR3 DNA only is kept here, 42 bases in frame from base 1. V loses 5 bases of germline sequence and J loses 2 bases, and the interval between the two ends is 11 bases. The CDR1 and CDR2 encoded by the germline V gene are SNHLY and FYNNEI. The sample's time point label, decoded: baseline before first vaccination. Samples from vaccinated people were obtained from the UK trials COV001 and COV002, which included a single-blind randomized controlled phase 2/3 trial of AZD1222 (ChAdOx1 nCoV-19) in healthy adults. Trial participant PBMC samples were collected at day 0 and day 28 after the second dose for TCRbeta chain sequencing. The paper's findings and limits, for the study overall: In the small 56-69-year group, the increase in depth fell short of significance, most likely because of low power. Vaccine-associated CD4 TCRs spanned the whole spike protein, with dominant responses in regions 160-218 and 743-854. Conclusions about previously exposed vaccinees are limited, since just five to seven AZD1222 recipients were seropositive for SARS-CoV-2 at baseline. Because no day 14 peak-response samples were available, the repertoires could be characterized only after the peak T cell response. Participants were mostly white British, with more females than males. The authors suggested clonal diversity may have been underestimated. Nearly half of unique spike-specific TCRs reportedly recognized epitopes outside regions mutated in the B.1.351 and B.1.1.7 variants. After two AZD1222 doses, both the breadth and the depth of spike-specific TCRs were significantly higher than at day 0 and than in MenACWY recipients.

The chain uses TRBV2 and TRBJ2-3; the D gene is not confidently resolved. This specimen was peripheral blood, taken on day 0 of AZD1222 vaccination. The TCR comes from an adult in good health. The sequenced DNA is TGTGCCAGCAGTAAGGCGGAATACACAGATACGCAGTATTTT. Its protein is CASSKAEYTDTQYF.